The clone carrying this TCR beta chain has a single count. The protocol was immunoSEQ multiplex PCR, while the TCRdb copy is restricted to in-frame clones and leaves out a portion. The sample holds 62,000 or so clones, 80% to 90% seen once. This sample is part of a study of blood T cell repertoires in COVID-19. The sample taken for sequencing was peripheral blood. The sequence was collected from a human donor in a cohort sampled during active COVID-19.

CDR3 region: CASSAHGGDRGLNNNSPLHF. The DNA for the CDR3 is TGTGCCAGCAGCGCCCACGGGGGGGACAGGGGGCTTAACAATAATTCACCCCTCCACTTT. The rearrangement uses TRBV9 and TRBJ1-6; 12 nucleotides agree with TRBD1. This CDR3 region has 20 residues. The V and J ends lost 3 bases and 5 bases, in that order; junction bases with no gene match: 15. Germline loops: CDR1 SGDLS, CDR2 YYNGEE.